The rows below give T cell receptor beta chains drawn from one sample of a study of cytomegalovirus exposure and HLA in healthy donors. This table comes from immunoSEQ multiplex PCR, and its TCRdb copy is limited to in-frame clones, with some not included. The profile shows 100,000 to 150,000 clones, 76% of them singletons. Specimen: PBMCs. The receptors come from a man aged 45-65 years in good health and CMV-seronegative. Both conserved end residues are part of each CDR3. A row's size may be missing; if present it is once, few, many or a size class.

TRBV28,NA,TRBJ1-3,CASSPGQLSGNTIYF
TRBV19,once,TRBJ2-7,CASSSPGDSAYEQYF
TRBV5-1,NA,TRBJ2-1,CASSSGGAEEQFF
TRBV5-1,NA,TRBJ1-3,CASSSGQGMDTIYF
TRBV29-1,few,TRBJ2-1,CSVEGTGNEQFF
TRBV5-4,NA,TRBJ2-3,CASSLGLAGGSDTQYF
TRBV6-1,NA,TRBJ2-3,CASSDYRVGTDTQYF
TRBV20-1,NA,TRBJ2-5,CSASPQETQYF
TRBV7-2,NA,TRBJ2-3,CASSPASGQVWDTQYF
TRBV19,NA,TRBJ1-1,CASSFHGDQNTEAFF
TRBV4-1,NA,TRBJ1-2,CASSLQPPKALNNYGYTF